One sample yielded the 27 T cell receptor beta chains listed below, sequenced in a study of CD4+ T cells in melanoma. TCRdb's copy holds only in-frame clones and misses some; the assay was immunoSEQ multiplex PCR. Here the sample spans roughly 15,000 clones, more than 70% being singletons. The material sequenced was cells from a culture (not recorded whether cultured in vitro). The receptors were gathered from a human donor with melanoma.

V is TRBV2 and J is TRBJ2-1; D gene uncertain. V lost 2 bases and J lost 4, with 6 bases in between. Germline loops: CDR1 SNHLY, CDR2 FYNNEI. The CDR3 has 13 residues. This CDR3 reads CASSENSYNEQFF. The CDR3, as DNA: TGTGCCAGCAGTGAAAACTCTTACAATGAGCAGTTCTTC.

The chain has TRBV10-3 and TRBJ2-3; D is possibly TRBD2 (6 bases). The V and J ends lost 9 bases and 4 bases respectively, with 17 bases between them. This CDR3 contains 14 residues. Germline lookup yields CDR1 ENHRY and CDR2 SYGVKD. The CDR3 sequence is CAIKEGLSSDTQYF. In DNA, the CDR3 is TGTGCCATAAAAGAGGGACTCTCTTCAGATACGCAGTATTTT.

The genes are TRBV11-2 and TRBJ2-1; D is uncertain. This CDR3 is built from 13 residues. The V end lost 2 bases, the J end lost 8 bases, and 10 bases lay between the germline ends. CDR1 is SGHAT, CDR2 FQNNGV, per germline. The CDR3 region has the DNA TGTGCCAGCAGCTTATTACAAAACTATGAGCAGTTCTTC. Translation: CASSLLQNYEQFF.

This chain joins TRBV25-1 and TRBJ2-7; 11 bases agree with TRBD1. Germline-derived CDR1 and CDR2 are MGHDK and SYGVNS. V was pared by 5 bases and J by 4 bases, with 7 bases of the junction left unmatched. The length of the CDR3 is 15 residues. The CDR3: CASSPGTGGRYEQYF. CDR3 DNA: TGTGCCAGCAGTCCCGGGACAGGGGGACGTTACGAGCAGTACTTC.

CDR3 in amino acids: CASSRIPDRVYAFF. CDR3 coding DNA: TGTGCCAGCAGCCGAATCCCGGACAGGGTGTATGCTTTCTTT. The V and J genes are TRBV13 and TRBJ1-1; TRBD1 aligns across 8 bases. CDR3 length: 14 amino acids. Germline V gene sequence: CDR1 PRHDT, CDR2 FYEKMQ (reference sequence). The J segment lost 11 bases and the V segment lost 5 bases, leaving 13 bases of the junction unmatched.

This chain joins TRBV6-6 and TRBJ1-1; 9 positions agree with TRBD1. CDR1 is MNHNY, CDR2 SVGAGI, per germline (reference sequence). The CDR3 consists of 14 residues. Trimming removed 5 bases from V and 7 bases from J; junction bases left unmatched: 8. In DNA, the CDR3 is TGTGCCAGCAGTCCCCAGGGACAGGGTGATGAAGCTTTCTTT. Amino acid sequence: CASSPQGQGDEAFF.

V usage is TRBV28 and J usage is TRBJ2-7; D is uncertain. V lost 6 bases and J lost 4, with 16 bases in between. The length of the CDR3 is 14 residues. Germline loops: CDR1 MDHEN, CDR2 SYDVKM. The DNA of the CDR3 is TGTGCCAGCAGCCTATCTCACGGGTTTTACGAGCAGTACTTC. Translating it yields CASSLSHGFYEQYF.

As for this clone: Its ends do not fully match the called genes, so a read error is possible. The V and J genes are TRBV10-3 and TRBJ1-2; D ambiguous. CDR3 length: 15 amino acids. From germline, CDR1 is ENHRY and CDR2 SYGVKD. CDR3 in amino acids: CASSYGAGGFYGYTF. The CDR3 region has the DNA TGTGCCAGCAGTTACGGCGCAGGCGGATTCTATGGCTACACCTTC.

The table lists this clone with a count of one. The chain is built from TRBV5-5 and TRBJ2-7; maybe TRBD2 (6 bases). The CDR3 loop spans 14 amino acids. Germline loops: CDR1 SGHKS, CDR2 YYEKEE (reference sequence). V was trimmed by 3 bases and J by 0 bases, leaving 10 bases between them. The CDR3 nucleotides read TGTGCCAGCAGCTCCCGGGACTCCTCCTACGAGCAGTACTTC. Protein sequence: CASSSRDSSYEQYF.

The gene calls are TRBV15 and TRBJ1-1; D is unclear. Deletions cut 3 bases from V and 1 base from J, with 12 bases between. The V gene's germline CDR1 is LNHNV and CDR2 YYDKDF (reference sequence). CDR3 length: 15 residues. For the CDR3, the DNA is TGTGCCACCAGCAGTACCGGACGGAAGAACACTGAAGCTTTCTTT. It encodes CATSSTGRKNTEAFF.

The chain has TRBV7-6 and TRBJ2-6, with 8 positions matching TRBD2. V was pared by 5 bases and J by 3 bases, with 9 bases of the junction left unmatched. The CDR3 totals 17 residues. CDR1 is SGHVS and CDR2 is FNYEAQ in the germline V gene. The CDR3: CASSPNTGGLGANVLTF. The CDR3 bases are TGTGCCAGCAGCCCCAACACGGGGGGGCTTGGGGCCAACGTCCTGACTTTC.

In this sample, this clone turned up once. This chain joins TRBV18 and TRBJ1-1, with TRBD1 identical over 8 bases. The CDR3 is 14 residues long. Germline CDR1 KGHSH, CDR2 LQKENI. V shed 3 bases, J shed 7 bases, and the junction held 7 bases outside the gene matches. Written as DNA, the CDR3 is TGTGCCAGCTCACCCGGGACAGGCGACCTTGAAGCTTTCTTT. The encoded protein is CASSPGTGDLEAFF.

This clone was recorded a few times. This CDR3 reads CASSLARTGELQETQYF. The CDR3 DNA reads as TGTGCCAGCAGCTTAGCTCGGACAGGGGAACTCCAAGAGACCCAGTACTTC. The chain carries TRBV7-9 and TRBJ2-5; 9 nucleotides line up with TRBD1. The germline V gene has CDR1 SEHNR and CDR2 FQNEAQ (reference sequence). Trimming at V came to 0 bases and at J to 1 base, leaving 6 bases not matched to a gene. The CDR3 is 17 residues long.

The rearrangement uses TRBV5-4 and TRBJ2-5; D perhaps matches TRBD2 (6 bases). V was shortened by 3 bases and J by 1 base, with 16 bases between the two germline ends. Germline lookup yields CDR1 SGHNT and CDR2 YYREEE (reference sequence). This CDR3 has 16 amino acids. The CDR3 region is CASSWRAGSFQETQYF. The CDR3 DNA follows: TGTGCCAGCAGCTGGAGGGCAGGCTCTTTCCAAGAGACCCAGTACTTC.

CDR3 in amino acids: CASSQGLSRQTTRYGYTF. The CDR3 DNA reads TGCGCCAGCAGCCAAGGCCTTTCTCGACAGACAACTCGCTATGGCTACACCTTC. The chain couples TRBV4-1 to TRBJ1-2; a weak D match, TRBD1 (5 bases). The CDR3 spans 18 residues. V dropped 1 base and J dropped 4 bases, with 22 bases sitting between them. Looked up from germline, CDR1 is MGHRA and CDR2 is YSYEKL.

In DNA form, the CDR3 reads TGTGCTACGAAAAGGGCAGTTTCCTACTATGGCTACACCTTC. Translated, it gives CATKRAVSYYGYTF. The chain recombines TRBV19 with TRBJ1-2, with D unclear. The CDR3 covers 14 residues. The germline V gene encodes CDR1 LNHDA and CDR2 SQIVND (reference sequence).

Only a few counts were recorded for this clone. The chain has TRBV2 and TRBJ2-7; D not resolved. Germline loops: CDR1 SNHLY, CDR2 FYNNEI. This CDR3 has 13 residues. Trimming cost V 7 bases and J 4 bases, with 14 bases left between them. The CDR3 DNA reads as TGTGCCAGCAATCGCGTACAGTTTTACGAGCAGTACTTC. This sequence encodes CASNRVQFYEQYF.

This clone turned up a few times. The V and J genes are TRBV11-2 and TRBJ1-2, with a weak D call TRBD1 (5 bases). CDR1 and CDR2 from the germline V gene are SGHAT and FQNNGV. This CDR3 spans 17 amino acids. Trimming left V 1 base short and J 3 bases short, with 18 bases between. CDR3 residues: CASSLVWDYGTDYGYTF. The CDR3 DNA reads TGTGCCAGCAGCTTAGTCTGGGACTACGGGACGGACTATGGCTACACCTTC.

The CDR3 reads CASSFRAGLARQGQYF. The CDR3 DNA sequence: TGTGCCAGCAGCTTTCGGGCGGGACTAGCGAGGCAGGGGCAGTATTTT. The chain has TRBV7-9 and TRBJ2-3, with 10 bases identical to TRBD2. Unmatched junction bases numbered 14, after V lost 3 bases and J lost 11 bases. The germline CDR1 and CDR2 sequences are SEHNR and FQNEAQ (reference sequence). This CDR3 has 16 residues.

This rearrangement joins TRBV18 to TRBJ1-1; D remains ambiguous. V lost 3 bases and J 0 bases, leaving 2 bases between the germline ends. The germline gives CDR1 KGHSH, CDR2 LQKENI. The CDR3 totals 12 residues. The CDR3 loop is CASSPLNTEAFF. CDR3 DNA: TGTGCCAGCTCACCGTTGAACACTGAAGCTTTCTTT.

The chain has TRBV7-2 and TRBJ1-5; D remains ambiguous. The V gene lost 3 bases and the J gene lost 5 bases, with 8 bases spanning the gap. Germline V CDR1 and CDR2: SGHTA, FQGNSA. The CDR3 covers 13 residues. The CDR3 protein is CASSFGIDQPQHF. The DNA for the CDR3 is TGTGCCAGCAGCTTCGGGATCGATCAGCCCCAGCATTTT.

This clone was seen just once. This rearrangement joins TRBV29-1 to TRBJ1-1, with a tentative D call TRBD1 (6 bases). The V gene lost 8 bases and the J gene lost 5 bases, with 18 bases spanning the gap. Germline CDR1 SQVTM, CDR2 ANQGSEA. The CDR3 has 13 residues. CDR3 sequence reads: CSIPGGGGTEAFF. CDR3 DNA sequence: TGCAGCATCCCCGGAGGGGGTGGAACTGAAGCTTTCTTT. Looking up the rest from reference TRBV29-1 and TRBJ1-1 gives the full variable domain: SAVISQKPSRDICQRGTSLTIQCQVDSQVTMMFWYRQQPGQSLTLIATANQGSEATYESGFVIDKFPISRPNLTFSTLTVSNMSPEDSSIYLCSIPGGGGTEAFFGQGTRLTVV.

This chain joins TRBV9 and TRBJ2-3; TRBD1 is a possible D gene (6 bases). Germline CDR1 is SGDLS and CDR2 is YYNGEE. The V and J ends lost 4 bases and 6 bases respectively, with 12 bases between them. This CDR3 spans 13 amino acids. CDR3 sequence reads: CASSSRQGDTQYF. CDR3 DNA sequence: TGTGCCAGCAGCTCCCGGCAGGGGGATACGCAGTATTTT. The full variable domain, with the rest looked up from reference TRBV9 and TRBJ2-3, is DSGVTQTPKHLITATGQRVTLRCSPRSGDLSVYWYQQSLDQGLQFLIQYYNGEERAKGNILERFSAQQFPDLHSELNLSSLELGDSALYFCASSSRQGDTQYFGPGTRLTVL.

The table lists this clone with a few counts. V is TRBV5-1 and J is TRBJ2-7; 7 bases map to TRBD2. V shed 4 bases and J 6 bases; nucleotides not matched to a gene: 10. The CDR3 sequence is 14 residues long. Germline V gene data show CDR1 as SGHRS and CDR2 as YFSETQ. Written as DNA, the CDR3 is TGCGCCAGCAGCCCGAGCGGGGCCGAGATCGAGCAGTACTTC. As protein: CASSPSGAEIEQYF.

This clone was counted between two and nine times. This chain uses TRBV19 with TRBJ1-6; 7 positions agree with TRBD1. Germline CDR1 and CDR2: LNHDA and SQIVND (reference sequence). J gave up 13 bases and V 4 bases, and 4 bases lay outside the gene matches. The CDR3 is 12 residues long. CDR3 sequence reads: CASSTNRGPLHF. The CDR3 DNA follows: TGTGCCAGTAGTACCAACAGGGGTCCCCTCCACTTT.

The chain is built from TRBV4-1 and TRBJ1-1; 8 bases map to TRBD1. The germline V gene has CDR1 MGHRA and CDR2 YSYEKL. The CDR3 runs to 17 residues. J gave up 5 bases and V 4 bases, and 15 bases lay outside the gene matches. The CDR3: CASSPSPGQGGRTEAFF. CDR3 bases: TGCGCCAGCAGCCCGTCCCCCGGACAGGGAGGACGAACTGAAGCTTTCTTT.

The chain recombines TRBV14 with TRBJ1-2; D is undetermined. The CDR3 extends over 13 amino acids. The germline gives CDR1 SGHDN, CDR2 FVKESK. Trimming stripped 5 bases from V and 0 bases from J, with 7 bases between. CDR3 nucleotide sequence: TGTGCCAGCAGCTTTTTGGCTAACTATGGCTACACCTTC. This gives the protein CASSFLANYGYTF. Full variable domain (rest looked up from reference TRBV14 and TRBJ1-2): EAGVTQFPSHSVIEKGQTVTLRCDPISGHDNLYWYRRVMGKEIKFLLHFVKESKQDESGMPNNRFLAERTGGTYSTLKVQPAELEDSGVYFCASSFLANYGYTFGSGTRLTVV.